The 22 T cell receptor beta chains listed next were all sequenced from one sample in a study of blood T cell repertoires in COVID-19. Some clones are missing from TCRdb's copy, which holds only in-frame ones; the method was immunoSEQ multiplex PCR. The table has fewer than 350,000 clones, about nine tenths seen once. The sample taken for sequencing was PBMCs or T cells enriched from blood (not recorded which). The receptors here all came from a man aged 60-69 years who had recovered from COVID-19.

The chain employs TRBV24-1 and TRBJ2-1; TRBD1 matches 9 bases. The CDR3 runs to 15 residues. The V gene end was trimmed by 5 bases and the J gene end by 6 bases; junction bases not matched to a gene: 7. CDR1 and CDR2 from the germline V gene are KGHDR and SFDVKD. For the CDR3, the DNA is TGTGCCACCAGTGCCCGGGACAGGGTGGGCAATGAGCAGTTCTTC. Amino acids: CATSARDRVGNEQFF.

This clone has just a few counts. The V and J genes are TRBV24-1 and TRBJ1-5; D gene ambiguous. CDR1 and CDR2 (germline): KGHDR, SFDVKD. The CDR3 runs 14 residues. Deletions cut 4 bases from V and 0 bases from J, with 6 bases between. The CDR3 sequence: CATSDPYSNQPQHF. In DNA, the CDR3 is TGTGCCACCAGTGACCCCTATAGCAATCAGCCCCAGCATTTT.

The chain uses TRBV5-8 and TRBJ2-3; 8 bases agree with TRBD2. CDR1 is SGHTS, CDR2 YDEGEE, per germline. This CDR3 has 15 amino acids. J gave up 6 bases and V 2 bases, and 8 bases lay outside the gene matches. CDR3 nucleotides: TGTGCCAGCAGCTTAGCGGGAGTGGTGTCGGATACGCAGTATTTT. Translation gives CASSLAGVVSDTQYF.

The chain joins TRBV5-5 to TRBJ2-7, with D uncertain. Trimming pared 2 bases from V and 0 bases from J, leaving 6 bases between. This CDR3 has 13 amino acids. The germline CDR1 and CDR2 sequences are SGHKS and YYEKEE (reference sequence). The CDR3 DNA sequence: TGTGCCAGCAGCTTAGTCGGCTCCTACGAGCAGTACTTC. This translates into CASSLVGSYEQYF.

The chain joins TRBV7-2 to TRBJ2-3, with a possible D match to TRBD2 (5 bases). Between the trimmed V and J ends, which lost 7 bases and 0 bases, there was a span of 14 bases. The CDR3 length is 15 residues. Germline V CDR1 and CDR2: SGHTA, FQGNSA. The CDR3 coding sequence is TGTGCCAGCACCACGGGGAGAACTAGCACAGATACGCAGTATTTT. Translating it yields CASTTGRTSTDTQYF.

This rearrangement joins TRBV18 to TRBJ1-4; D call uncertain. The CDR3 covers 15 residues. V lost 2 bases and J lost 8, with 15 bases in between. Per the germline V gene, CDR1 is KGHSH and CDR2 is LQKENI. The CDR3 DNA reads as TGTGCCAGCTCACCAGACATCGCGGGAAACGAAAAACTGTTTTTT. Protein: CASSPDIAGNEKLFF. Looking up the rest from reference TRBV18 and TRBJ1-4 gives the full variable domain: NAGVMQNPRHLVRRRGQEARLRCSPMKGHSHVYWYRQLPEEGLKFMVYLQKENIIDESGMPKERFSAEFPKEGPSILRIQQVVRGDSAAYFCASSPDIAGNEKLFFGSGTQLSVL.

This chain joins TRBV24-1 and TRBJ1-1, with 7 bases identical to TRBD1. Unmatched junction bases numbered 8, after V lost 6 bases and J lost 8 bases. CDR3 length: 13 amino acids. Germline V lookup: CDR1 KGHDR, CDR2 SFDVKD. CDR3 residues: CATSPSPTGEAFF. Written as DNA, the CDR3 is TGTGCCACCAGTCCCTCCCCGACAGGGGAAGCTTTCTTT.

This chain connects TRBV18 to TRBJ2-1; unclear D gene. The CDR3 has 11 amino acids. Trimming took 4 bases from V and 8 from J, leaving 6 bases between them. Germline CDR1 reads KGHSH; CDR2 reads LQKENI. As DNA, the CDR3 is TGTGCCAGCTCACGCCTAGATGAGCAGTTCTTC. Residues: CASSRLDEQFF.

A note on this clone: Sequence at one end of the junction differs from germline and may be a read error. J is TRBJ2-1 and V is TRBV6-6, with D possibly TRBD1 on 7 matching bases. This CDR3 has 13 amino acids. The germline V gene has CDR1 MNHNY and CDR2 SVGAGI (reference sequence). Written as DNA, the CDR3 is TGTGCCGGCAGACTGACAGGGAGGAATGAGCAGTTCTTC. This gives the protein CAGRLTGRNEQFF.

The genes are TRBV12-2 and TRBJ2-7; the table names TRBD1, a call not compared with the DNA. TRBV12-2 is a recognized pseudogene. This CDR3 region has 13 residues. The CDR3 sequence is CASRLPRAYEQYF. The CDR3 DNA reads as TGTGCAAGTCGCTTACCCAGGGCGTACGAGCAGTACTTC.

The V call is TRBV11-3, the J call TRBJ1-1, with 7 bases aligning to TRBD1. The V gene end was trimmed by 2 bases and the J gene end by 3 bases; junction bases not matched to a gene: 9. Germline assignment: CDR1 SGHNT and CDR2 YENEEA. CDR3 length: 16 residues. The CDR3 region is CASSLRRGRPYTEAFF. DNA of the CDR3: TGTGCCAGCAGCTTACGCAGGGGGAGACCGTACACTGAAGCTTTCTTT.

CDR3 sequence (DNA): TGTGCCAGCGGGAGAGGGCTGGAAGAAGCTTTCTTT. Its translation is CASGRGLEEAFF. The chain recombines TRBV28 with TRBJ1-1; D gene unclear. This CDR3 contains 12 residues. The V end lost 8 bases, the J end lost 8 bases, and 15 bases lay between the germline ends. In germline, CDR1 is MDHEN, CDR2 SYDVKM.

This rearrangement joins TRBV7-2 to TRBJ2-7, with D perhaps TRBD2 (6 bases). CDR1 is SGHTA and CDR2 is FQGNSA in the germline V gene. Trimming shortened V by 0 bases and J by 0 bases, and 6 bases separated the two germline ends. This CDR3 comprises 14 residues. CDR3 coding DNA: TGTGCCAGCAGCTTAGCTAGCGGCTCCTACGAGCAGTACTTC. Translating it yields CASSLASGSYEQYF.

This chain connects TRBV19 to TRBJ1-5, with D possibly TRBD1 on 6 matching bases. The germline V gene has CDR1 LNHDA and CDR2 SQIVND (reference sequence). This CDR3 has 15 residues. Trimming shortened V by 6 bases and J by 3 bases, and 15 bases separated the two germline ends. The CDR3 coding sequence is TGTGCCAGTAGCCGAGGACAGCTAATCAATCAGCCCCAGCATTTT. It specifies CASSRGQLINQPQHF.

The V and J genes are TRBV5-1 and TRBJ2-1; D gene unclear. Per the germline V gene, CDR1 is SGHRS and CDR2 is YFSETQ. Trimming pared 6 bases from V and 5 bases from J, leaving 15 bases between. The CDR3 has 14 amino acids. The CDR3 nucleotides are TGCGCCAGCACCCTTGTTCCAGTTAACAATGAGCAGTTCTTC. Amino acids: CASTLVPVNNEQFF. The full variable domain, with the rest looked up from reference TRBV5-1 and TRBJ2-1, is KAGVTQTPRYLIKTRGQQVTLSCSPISGHRSVSWYQQTPGQGLQFLFEYFSETQRNKGNFPGRFSGRQFSNSRSEMNVSTLELGDSALYLCASTLVPVNNEQFFGPGTRLTVL.

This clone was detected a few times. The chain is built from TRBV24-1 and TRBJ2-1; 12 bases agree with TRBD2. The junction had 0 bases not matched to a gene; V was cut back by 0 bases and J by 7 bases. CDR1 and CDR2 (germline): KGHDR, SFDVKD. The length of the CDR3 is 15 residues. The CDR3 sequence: CATSDLTSGRNEQFF. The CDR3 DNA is TGTGCCACCAGTGATTTGACTAGCGGGAGGAATGAGCAGTTCTTC.

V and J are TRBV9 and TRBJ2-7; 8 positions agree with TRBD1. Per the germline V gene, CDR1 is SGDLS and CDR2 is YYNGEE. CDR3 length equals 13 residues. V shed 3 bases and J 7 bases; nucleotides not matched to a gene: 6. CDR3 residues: CASSGDRSPEQYF. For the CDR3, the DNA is TGTGCCAGCAGCGGGGACAGGTCACCAGAGCAGTACTTC.

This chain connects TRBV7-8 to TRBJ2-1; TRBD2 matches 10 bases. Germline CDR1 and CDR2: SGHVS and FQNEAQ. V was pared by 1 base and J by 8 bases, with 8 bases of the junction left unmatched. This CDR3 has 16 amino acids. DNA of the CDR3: TGTGCCAGCAGCTTAGATCCGCTAGCGGGAGCGGATGAGCAGTTCTTC. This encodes CASSLDPLAGADEQFF. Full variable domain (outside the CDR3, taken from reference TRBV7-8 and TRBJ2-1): GAGVSQSPRYKVAKRGQDVALRCDPISGHVSLFWYQQALGQGPEFLTYFQNEAQLDKSGLPSDRFFAERPEGSVSTLKIQRTQQEDSAVYLCASSLDPLAGADEQFFGPGTRLTVL.

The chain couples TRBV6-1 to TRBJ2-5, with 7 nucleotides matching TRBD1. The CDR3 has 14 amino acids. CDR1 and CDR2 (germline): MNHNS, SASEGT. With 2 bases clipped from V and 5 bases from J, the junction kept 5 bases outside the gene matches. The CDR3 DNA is TGTGCCAGCAGTGAATTAGGCAGGGGGGAGACCCAGTACTTC. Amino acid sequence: CASSELGRGETQYF.

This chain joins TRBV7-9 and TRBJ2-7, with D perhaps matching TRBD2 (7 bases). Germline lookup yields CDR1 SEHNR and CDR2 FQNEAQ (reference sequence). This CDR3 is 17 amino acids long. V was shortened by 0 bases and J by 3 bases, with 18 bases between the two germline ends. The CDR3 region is CASSLAGGHPGHYEQYF. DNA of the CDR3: TGTGCCAGCAGCTTAGCGGGGGGGCACCCAGGGCACTACGAGCAGTACTTC. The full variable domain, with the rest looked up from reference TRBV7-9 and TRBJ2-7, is DTGVSQNPRHKITKRGQNVTFRCDPISEHNRLYWYRQTLGQGPEFLTYFQNEAQLEKSRLLSDRFSAERPKGSFSTLEIQRTEQGDSAMYLCASSLAGGHPGHYEQYFGPGTRLTVT.

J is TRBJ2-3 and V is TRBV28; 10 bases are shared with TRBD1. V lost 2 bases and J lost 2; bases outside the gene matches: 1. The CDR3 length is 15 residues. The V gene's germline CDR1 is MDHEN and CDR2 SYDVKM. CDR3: CASSLGTGDTDTQYF. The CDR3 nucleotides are TGTGCCAGCAGTTTAGGGACAGGGGACACAGATACGCAGTATTTT.

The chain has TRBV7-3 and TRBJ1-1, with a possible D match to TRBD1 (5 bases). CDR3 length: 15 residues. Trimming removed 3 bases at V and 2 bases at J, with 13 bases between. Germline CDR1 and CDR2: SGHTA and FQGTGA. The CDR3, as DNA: TGTGCCAGCAGCTTTCAGGGATCGGAAAACACTGAAGCTTTCTTT. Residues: CASSFQGSENTEAFF.